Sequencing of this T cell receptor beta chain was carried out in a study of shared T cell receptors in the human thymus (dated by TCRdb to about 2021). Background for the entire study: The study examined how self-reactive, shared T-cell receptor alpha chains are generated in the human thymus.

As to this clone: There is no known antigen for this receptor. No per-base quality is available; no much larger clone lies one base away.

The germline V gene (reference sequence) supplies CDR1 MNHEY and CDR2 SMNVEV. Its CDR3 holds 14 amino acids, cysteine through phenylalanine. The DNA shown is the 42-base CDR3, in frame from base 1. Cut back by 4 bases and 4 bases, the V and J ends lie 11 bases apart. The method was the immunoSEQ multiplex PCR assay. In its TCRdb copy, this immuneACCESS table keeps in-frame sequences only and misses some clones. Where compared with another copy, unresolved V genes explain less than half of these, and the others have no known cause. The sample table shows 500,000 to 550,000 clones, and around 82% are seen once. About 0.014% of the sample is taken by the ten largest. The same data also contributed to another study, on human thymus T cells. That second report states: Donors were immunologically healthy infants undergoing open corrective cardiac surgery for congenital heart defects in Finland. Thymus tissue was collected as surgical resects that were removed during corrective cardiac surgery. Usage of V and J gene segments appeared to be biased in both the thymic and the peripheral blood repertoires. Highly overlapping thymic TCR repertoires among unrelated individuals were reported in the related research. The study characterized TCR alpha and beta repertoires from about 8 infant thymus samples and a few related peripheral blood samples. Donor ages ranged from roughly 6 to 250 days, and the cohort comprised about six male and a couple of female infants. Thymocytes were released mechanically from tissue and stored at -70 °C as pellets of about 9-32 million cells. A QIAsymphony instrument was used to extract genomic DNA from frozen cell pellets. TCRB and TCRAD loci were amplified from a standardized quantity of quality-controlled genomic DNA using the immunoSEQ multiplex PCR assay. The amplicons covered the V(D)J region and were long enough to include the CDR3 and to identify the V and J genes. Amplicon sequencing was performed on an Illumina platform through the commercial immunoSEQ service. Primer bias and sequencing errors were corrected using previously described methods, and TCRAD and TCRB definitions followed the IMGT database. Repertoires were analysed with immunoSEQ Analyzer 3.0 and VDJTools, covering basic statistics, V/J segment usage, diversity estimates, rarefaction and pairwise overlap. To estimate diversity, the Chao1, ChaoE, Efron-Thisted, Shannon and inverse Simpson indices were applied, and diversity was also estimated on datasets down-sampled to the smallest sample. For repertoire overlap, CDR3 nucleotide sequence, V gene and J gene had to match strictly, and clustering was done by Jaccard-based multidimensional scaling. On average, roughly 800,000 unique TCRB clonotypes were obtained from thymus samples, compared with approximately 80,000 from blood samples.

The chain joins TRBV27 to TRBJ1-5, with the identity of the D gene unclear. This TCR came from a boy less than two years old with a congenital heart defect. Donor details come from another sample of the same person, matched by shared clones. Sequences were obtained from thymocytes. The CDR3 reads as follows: CASSSGRPNQPQHF. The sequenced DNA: TGTGCCAGCAGTTCAGGCAGGCCTAATCAGCCCCAGCATTTT.